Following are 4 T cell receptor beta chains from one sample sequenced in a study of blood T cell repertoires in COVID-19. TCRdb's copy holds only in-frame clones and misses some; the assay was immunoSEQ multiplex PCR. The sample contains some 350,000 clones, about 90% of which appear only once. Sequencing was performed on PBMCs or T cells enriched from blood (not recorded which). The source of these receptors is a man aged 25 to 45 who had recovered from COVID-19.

CDR3 amino acids: CASRAGERGYTF. The CDR3 DNA follows: TGTGCCAGCAGGGCTGGGGAGCGTGGCTACACCTTC. This chain links TRBV12-3 or TRBV12-4 with TRBJ1-2; D call uncertain. This CDR3 spans 12 amino acids. Trimming pared 6 bases from V and 7 bases from J, leaving 12 bases between.

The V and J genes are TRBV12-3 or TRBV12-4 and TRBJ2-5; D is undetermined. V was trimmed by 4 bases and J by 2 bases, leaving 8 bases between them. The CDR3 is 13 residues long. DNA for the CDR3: TGTGCCAGCAGTTCGTATATGCAAGAGACCCAGTACTTC. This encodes CASSSYMQETQYF.

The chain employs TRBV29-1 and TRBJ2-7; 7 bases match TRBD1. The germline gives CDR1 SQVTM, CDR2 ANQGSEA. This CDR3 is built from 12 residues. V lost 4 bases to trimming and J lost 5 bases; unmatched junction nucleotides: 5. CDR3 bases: TGCAGCGTTGGGCAGGGGGTACACGAGCAGTACTTC. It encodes CSVGQGVHEQYF.

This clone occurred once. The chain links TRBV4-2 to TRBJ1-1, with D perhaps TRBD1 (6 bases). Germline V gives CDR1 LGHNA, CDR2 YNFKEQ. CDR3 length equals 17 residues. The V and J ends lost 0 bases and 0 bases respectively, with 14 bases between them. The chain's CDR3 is CASSQDWDTSLNTEAFF. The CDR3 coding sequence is TGTGCCAGCAGCCAAGACTGGGACACCTCCCTGAACACTGAAGCTTTCTTT.